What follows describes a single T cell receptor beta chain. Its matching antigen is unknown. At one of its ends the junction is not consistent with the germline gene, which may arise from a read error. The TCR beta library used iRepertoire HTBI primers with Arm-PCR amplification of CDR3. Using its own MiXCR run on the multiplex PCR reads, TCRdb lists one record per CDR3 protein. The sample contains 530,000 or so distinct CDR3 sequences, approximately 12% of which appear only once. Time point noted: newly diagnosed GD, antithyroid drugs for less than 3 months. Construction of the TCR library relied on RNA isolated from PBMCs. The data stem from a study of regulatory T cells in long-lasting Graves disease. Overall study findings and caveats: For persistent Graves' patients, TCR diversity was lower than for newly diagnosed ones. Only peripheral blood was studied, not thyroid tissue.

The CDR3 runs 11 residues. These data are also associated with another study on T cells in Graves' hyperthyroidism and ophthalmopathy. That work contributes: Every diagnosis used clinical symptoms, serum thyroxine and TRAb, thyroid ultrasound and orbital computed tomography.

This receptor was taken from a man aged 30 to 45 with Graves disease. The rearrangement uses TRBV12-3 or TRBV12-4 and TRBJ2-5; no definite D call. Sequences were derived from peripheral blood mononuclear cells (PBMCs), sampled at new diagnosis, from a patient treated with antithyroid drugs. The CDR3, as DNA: TGTGCCAGCAGTTTAGAAGAGGCCCAGTACTTC. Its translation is CASSLEEAQYF.